Each of the 24 T cell receptor beta chains below was sequenced from the same sample in a study of blood T cell repertoires in COVID-19. Here immunoSEQ multiplex PCR was the method, and the copy in TCRdb shows in-frame clones only, minus some. The sample lists some 80,000 clones; approximately 80% were seen once. The sample was peripheral blood. The receptors here all came from a man between 60 and 70 years old with active or convalescent COVID-19.

The rearrangement links TRBV27 to TRBJ1-1; 8 bases agree with TRBD1. V was clipped by 1 base and J by 10 bases; unmatched bases: 11. CDR1 MNHEY and CDR2 SMNVEV come from the germline V gene (reference sequence). The CDR3 runs to 15 residues. The CDR3: CASSLFGTGTPGAFF. DNA of the CDR3: TGTGCCAGCAGTTTATTCGGGACAGGAACCCCGGGAGCTTTCTTT.

The chain has TRBV7-2 and TRBJ1-3; the D is unclear. V was clipped by 0 bases and J by 3 bases, with 12 bases between them. Germline-derived CDR1 and CDR2 are SGHTA and FQGNSA. This CDR3 spans 16 amino acids. The CDR3: CASSLASSLVGNTIYF. CDR3 sequence (DNA): TGTGCCAGCAGCTTAGCTTCCAGTCTTGTTGGAAACACCATATATTTT.

There are a few counts of this clone. This chain uses TRBV6-6 with TRBJ2-3, with 8 bases identical to TRBD2. The trim removed 2 bases at V and 3 bases at J, leaving 4 bases unmatched. The germline V gene encodes CDR1 MNHNY and CDR2 SVGAGI (reference sequence). CDR3 length: 15 amino acids. Here the CDR3 DNA reads TGTGCCAGCAGTTACGCGGGGGGATTAACAGATACGCAGTATTTT. It codes for CASSYAGGLTDTQYF.

This rearrangement joins TRBV12-3 or TRBV12-4 to TRBJ2-3, with 8 bases fitting TRBD2. Trimming removed 5 bases from V and 14 bases from J; junction bases left unmatched: 12. CDR3 length equals 13 residues. The CDR3 bases are TGTGCCAGCAGTCTTAGCGGGGAGCGCACTCGGTATTTT. The encoded protein is CASSLSGERTRYF.

As regards this clone: The junction shows a germline mismatch at one end, possibly a read error. J is TRBJ1-1 and V is TRBV7-9, with D perhaps TRBD1 (5 bases). The CDR3 totals 14 residues. Germline assignment: CDR1 SEHNR and CDR2 FQNEAQ (reference sequence). CDR3 loop: CASSPRGSGIEVFF. The DNA for the CDR3 is TGTGCCAGCAGCCCCCGGGGGTCCGGAATTGAAGTTTTCTTT.

V usage is TRBV5-1 and J usage is TRBJ2-1; 12 bases are shared with TRBD2. Trimming at V came to 7 bases and at J to 4 bases, leaving 3 bases not matched to a gene. Per the germline V gene, CDR1 is SGHRS and CDR2 is YFSETQ. This CDR3 contains 14 residues. The CDR3 DNA is TGCGCCAGCGGGACTAGCGGGCCATACAATGAGCAGTTCTTC. Translating it yields CASGTSGPYNEQFF.

This sequence joins TRBV19 and TRBJ1-3; maybe TRBD1 (6 bases). Deletions cut 4 bases from V and 0 bases from J, with 13 bases between. CDR1 is LNHDA, CDR2 SQIVND, per germline (reference sequence). This CDR3 contains 16 residues. The chain's CDR3 is CASSTQTGSSGNTIYF. DNA for the CDR3: TGTGCCAGTAGTACCCAGACAGGCTCCTCTGGAAACACCATATATTTT.

Details on this clone: The conserved final phenylalanine or tryptophan is absent from the CDR3, which likely points to a read error. Because the CDR3's place on the DNA is in doubt, the DNA is left out and the CDR3 is given as listed by TCRdb. This sequence joins TRBV21-1 and TRBJ2-7; the D segment call TRBD1 is taken from the table without a DNA check. TRBV21-1 is noted as a pseudogene. The CDR3 length equals 10 residues, ends included. CDR3 loop: CASPRRTASI.

A single count supports this clone. V is TRBV5-1 and J is TRBJ2-3; 11 bases match TRBD2. V was pared by 4 bases and J by 0 bases, with 4 bases of the junction left unmatched. This CDR3 is built from 16 residues. In germline, CDR1 is SGHRS, CDR2 YFSETQ. CDR3 amino acids: CASSAGLAVSTDTQYF. The CDR3 DNA reads as TGCGCCAGCAGCGCGGGACTAGCGGTGAGCACAGATACGCAGTATTTT. Together with reference TRBV5-1 and TRBJ2-3, the CDR3 gives the full variable domain: KAGVTQTPRYLIKTRGQQVTLSCSPISGHRSVSWYQQTPGQGLQFLFEYFSETQRNKGNFPGRFSGRQFSNSRSEMNVSTLELGDSALYLCASSAGLAVSTDTQYFGPGTRLTVL.

The chain combines TRBV10-3 with TRBJ1-2; no reliable D call. The CDR3 has 15 amino acids. V was cut by 6 bases and J by 0 bases, with 14 bases left in between. The germline V gene encodes CDR1 ENHRY and CDR2 SYGVKD. The CDR3 nucleotides are TGTGCCATCAGAGAGGGTGATAGTACTAACTATGGCTACACCTTC. Translation gives CAIREGDSTNYGYTF.

This clone was counted a single time. J is TRBJ1-2 and V is TRBV27; TRBD1 is a possible D gene (5 bases). This CDR3 comprises 15 residues. Germline CDR1 MNHEY, CDR2 SMNVEV (reference sequence). V was clipped by 0 bases and J by 7 bases, with 15 bases between them. The CDR3 nucleotides read TGTGCCAGCAGTTTATCGAGCTTGGGGCTCTCTGGCTACACCTTC. Translated: CASSLSSLGLSGYTF.

The V call is TRBV9, the J call TRBJ1-1, with 8 bases matching TRBD1. The germline CDR1 and CDR2 sequences are SGDLS and YYNGEE. This CDR3 is built from 16 residues. After removal of 4 bases from V and 2 bases from J, the junction contained 10 bases not matched to a gene. The DNA of the CDR3 is TGTGCCAGCAGCCCACAGGAGGGACAGGTCAACACTGAAGCTTTCTTT. It yields the protein CASSPQEGQVNTEAFF.

The chain joins TRBV9 to TRBJ2-1; D unclear. Trimming took off 0 bases at V and 7 bases at J, with 26 bases between the two ends. The germline V gene has CDR1 SGDLS and CDR2 YYNGEE. This CDR3 comprises 19 residues. The CDR3 loop is CASSVEVAWSHKLGNEQFF. The CDR3 coding sequence is TGTGCCAGCAGCGTAGAGGTTGCTTGGAGCCACAAGCTCGGGAATGAGCAGTTCTTC. The full variable domain, its missing parts supplied by reference TRBV9 and TRBJ2-1, is DSGVTQTPKHLITATGQRVTLRCSPRSGDLSVYWYQQSLDQGLQFLIQYYNGEERAKGNILERFSAQQFPDLHSELNLSSLELGDSALYFCASSVEVAWSHKLGNEQFFGPGTRLTVL.

The chain combines TRBV9 with TRBJ1-2, with 8 bases identical to TRBD1. Germline values: CDR1 SGDLS, CDR2 YYNGEE. J was trimmed by 2 bases and V by 3 bases; bases with no gene match: 12. The CDR3 is made up of 17 amino acids. CDR3 coding DNA: TGTGCCAGCAGCGCCGGACAGGGAGAGAATGAGAACTATGGCTACACCTTC. Its translation is CASSAGQGENENYGYTF.

In this sample, this clone turned up many times. The genes are TRBV4-1 and TRBJ2-2; TRBD1 is a possible D gene (5 bases). There are 15 residues in the CDR3. V lost 0 bases to trimming and J lost 5 bases, with 10 bases between them. The germline V gene encodes CDR1 MGHRA and CDR2 YSYEKL. In DNA form, the CDR3 reads TGCGCCAGCAGCCAAGAGGGGCGAGGAACCGGGGAGCTGTTTTTT. The encoded protein is CASSQEGRGTGELFF.

This clone was seen a handful of times. This rearrangement joins TRBV21-1 to TRBJ2-1; TRBD1 reflects the table's D call only, with no check against the DNA. TRBV21-1 is given as a pseudogene. CDR3 length: 14 amino acids. The chain's CDR3 is CASSKDGTGGEQFF. CDR3 DNA sequence: TGTGCCAGCAGCAAAGATGGGACAGGGGGCGAGCAGTTCTTC.

This chain connects TRBV5-6 to TRBJ2-3; 9 bases map to TRBD2. The ends lost 9 bases at V and 3 bases at J; junction bases unmatched: 2. The CDR3 has 12 residues. The germline CDR1 and CDR2 sequences are SGHDT and YYEEEE. For the CDR3, the DNA is TGTGCCACGCGGGGGGGAACAGATACGCAGTATTTT. Residues: CATRGGTDTQYF. The entire variable domain, with the rest obtained from reference TRBV5-6 and TRBJ2-3, is as follows: DAGVTQSPTHLIKTRGQQVTLRCSPKSGHDTVSWYQQALGQGPQFIFQYYEEEERQRGNFPDRFSGHQFPNYSSELNVNALLLGDSALYLCATRGGTDTQYFGPGTRLTVL.

The DNA of the CDR3 is TGTGCCAGTAATTCCGGGACAGGGATTAATGAGCAGTTCTTC. This gives the protein CASNSGTGINEQFF. The gene calls are TRBV19 and TRBJ2-1; 9 bases are a match to TRBD1. The CDR3 totals 14 residues. Losses at the gene ends were 7 bases for V and 7 bases for J; bases not matched to a gene: 8. Germline CDR1 and CDR2: LNHDA and SQIVND (reference sequence).

The chain employs TRBV9 and TRBJ1-5; D remains ambiguous. Germline loops: CDR1 SGDLS, CDR2 YYNGEE. V lost 0 bases to trimming and J lost 2 bases, with 9 bases between them. The length of the CDR3 is 15 residues. CDR3 nucleotides: TGTGCCAGCAGCGTAGGAGTGCGAGGCAATCAGCCCCAGCATTTT. Protein product: CASSVGVRGNQPQHF.

The CDR3 region is CASRAGGTQYF. The CDR3, as DNA: TGTGCCAGCCGTGCGGGGGGGACCCAGTACTTC. The chain joins TRBV6-7 to TRBJ2-5; 8 bases agree with TRBD2. TRBV6-7 is an open reading frame, and its role is uncertain. The CDR3 runs 11 residues. The junction had 3 bases not matched to a gene; V was cut back by 8 bases and J by 7 bases.

The chain has TRBV3-1 (or the pseudogene TRBV3-2) and TRBJ1-1; 11 bases are a match to TRBD1. Trimming cost V 3 bases and J 7 bases; bases outside gene matches: 4. The CDR3 runs to 14 residues. Germline loops: CDR1 LGHDT, CDR2 YNNKEL (reference sequence). The CDR3: CASSQGQGGDEAFF. CDR3 bases: TGTGCCAGCAGCCAGGGACAGGGGGGCGATGAAGCTTTCTTT.

CDR3 in amino acids: CATSSRTGGVTDTQYF. The CDR3, as DNA: TGTGCCACCAGCTCGCGGACAGGGGGAGTCACAGATACGCAGTATTTT. The chain uses TRBV15 and TRBJ2-3, with TRBD1 matching over 10 bases. CDR1 and CDR2 from the germline V gene are LNHNV and YYDKDF (reference sequence). V shed 5 bases and J 2 bases; nucleotides not matched to a gene: 7. The CDR3 length is 16 residues.

This clone was found once. V and J are TRBV19 and TRBJ1-6; the D gene is possibly TRBD1 (5 bases). This CDR3 comprises 14 residues. Deletions cut 5 bases from V and 3 bases from J, with 8 bases between. Germline V gives CDR1 LNHDA, CDR2 SQIVND (reference sequence). CDR3 region: CASSPGGYNSPLHF. CDR3 in DNA: TGTGCCAGTAGTCCGGGGGGCTATAATTCACCCCTCCACTTT.

Turning to this clone: Different DNA sequences within this sample yield the same CDR3. The CDR3 DNA sequence: TGTGCCAGCAGTTATCGAGGGAATCAGCCCCAGCATTTT. Translated: CASSYRGNQPQHF. The chain couples TRBV6-2 or TRBV6-3 to TRBJ1-5; no definite D call. In germline, CDR1 is MNHEY, CDR2 SVGEGT. V was cut by 3 bases and J by 4 bases, with 7 bases left in between. CDR3 length: 13 amino acids.